These 29 T cell receptor beta chains share one sample of origin, sequenced in a study of identical twins. In TCRdb, the 5' RACE reads were re-called with MiXCR into one record per CDR3 protein. The table records a few hundred thousand distinct CDR3 sequences, approximately 8.7% of them present only once. Sequences were obtained from naive T cells sorted from blood. The receptors were sampled from a woman in her 50s in good health.

Only a few counts were recorded for this clonotype. The chain combines TRBV5-1 with TRBJ2-3; D uncertain. Germline lookup yields CDR1 SGHRS and CDR2 YFSETQ. The CDR3 runs 12 residues. Between the trimmed V and J ends, which lost 2 bases and 6 bases, there was a span of 7 bases. The CDR3 sequence is CASSFSQDTQYF. DNA for the CDR3: TGCGCCAGCAGCTTTTCTCAGGATACGCAGTATTTT. Drawing the rest from reference TRBV5-1 and TRBJ2-3, the complete variable domain is KAGVTQTPRYLIKTRGQQVTLSCSPISGHRSVSWYQQTPGQGLQFLFEYFSETQRNKGNFPGRFSGRQFSNSRSEMNVSTLELGDSALYLCASSFSQDTQYFGPGTRLTVL.

This clonotype was observed a handful of times. This chain uses TRBV2 with TRBJ1-1, with a possible D match to TRBD1 (6 bases). Germline CDR1 and CDR2: SNHLY and FYNNEI. The ends were cut back, 7 bases at V and 1 base at J, with 13 bases in the middle. The CDR3 totals 14 residues. The DNA for the CDR3 is TGTGCCAGCATAAGAGGACAGACGAACACTGAAGCTTTCTTT. It translates to CASIRGQTNTEAFF.

This clonotype has a handful of counts. The rearrangement links TRBV20-1 to TRBJ1-4; the D is unclear. The CDR3 consists of 15 residues. Germline-derived CDR1 and CDR2 are DFQATT and SNEGSKA (reference sequence). V was cut by 0 bases and J by 3 bases, with 11 bases left in between. The CDR3 DNA is TGCAGTGCTAGAGACGTGTTTGGGGCTAATGAAAAACTGTTTTTT. Translated, it gives CSARDVFGANEKLFF.

The rearrangement uses TRBV12-3 or TRBV12-4 and TRBJ2-2; 9 positions agree with TRBD2. There are 16 residues in the CDR3. V was clipped by 1 base and J by 6 bases; unmatched bases: 6. The CDR3 loop reads CASSLGGGRVAGELFF. The CDR3 nucleotides are TGTGCCAGCAGTTTAGGAGGCGGGAGGGTCGCCGGGGAGCTGTTTTTT.

The CDR3 DNA reads as TGTGCCAGCAGCTTCGGGAGGTCCGCCTACAATGAGCAGTTCTTC. Protein product: CASSFGRSAYNEQFF. The V and J genes are TRBV11-3 and TRBJ2-1; 7 nucleotides agree with TRBD2. Germline V gives CDR1 SGHNT, CDR2 YENEEA. The CDR3 extends over 15 amino acids. Trimming cost V 3 bases and J 2 bases; bases outside gene matches: 4.

V and J are TRBV11-2 and TRBJ2-3; no clear D gene. Trimming stripped 1 base from V and 6 bases from J, with 14 bases between. This CDR3 contains 15 residues. Germline CDR1 is SGHAT and CDR2 is FQNNGV. Here the CDR3 DNA reads TGTGCCAGCAGCTTAGGTGGCTCCCTGCGGGATACGCAGTATTTT. Its translation: CASSLGGSLRDTQYF.

This clonotype was detected only a few times. CDR3 in DNA: TGTGCCAGCAGTTTCGCCGGGACAGGGGGCAATTATGGCTACACCTTC. Protein product: CASSFAGTGGNYGYTF. The rearrangement joins TRBV27 to TRBJ1-2; 12 bases are a match to TRBD1. This CDR3 spans 16 amino acids. The V and J ends lost 3 bases and 5 bases, in that order; junction bases with no gene match: 7. The germline V gene has CDR1 MNHEY and CDR2 SMNVEV (reference sequence).

This clonotype was recorded at least ten times. This chain connects TRBV5-1 to TRBJ2-1; no definite D call. CDR1 SGHRS and CDR2 YFSETQ come from the germline V gene. Trimming left V 7 bases short and J 8 bases short, with 16 bases between. The CDR3 totals 13 residues. The CDR3 bases are TGCGCCAGCCGGCGCATACCCCTCCATGAGCAGTTCTTC. It yields the protein CASRRIPLHEQFF.

This clonotype was counted between two and nine times. The CDR3 region is CASSLGRGGSTDTQYF. The CDR3 DNA reads as TGTGCCAGCAGCCTAGGGCGGGGAGGGAGCACAGATACGCAGTATTTT. V and J are TRBV12-3 or TRBV12-4 and TRBJ2-3; 7 bases match TRBD2. J lost 0 bases, V lost 6 bases, and 9 bases had no gene match. CDR3 length: 16 residues.

The chain is built from TRBV5-1 and TRBJ1-1; the D is unclear. Per germline, CDR1 SGHRS and CDR2 YFSETQ. The germline V and J ends were trimmed by 0 bases and 6 bases, with 12 bases remaining between them. This CDR3 is 14 amino acids long. The CDR3 DNA sequence: TGCGCCAGCAGCTTGGGTAGGGTGTTGGCTGAAGCTTTCTTT. Translated: CASSLGRVLAEAFF. The full variable domain, with the rest looked up from reference TRBV5-1 and TRBJ1-1, is KAGVTQTPRYLIKTRGQQVTLSCSPISGHRSVSWYQQTPGQGLQFLFEYFSETQRNKGNFPGRFSGRQFSNSRSEMNVSTLELGDSALYLCASSLGRVLAEAFFGQGTRLTVV.

This clonotype was seen a handful of times. The chain is built from TRBV5-1 and TRBJ1-2, with 8 bases matching TRBD1. The CDR3 contains 16 residues. V dropped 1 base and J dropped 6; count of bases not matched to a gene: 11. Germline loops: CDR1 SGHRS, CDR2 YFSETQ. This CDR3 reads CASSLMATGVVHGYTF. DNA for the CDR3: TGCGCCAGCAGCTTGATGGCGACAGGGGTAGTACATGGCTACACCTTC.

CDR3 loop: CASSWMSRKIYEQYF. The CDR3 DNA follows: TGTGCCAGCAGTTGGATGTCGCGGAAGATCTACGAGCAGTACTTC. The chain is built from TRBV12-3 or TRBV12-4 and TRBJ2-7; D not resolved. CDR3 length: 15 amino acids. V gave up 4 bases and J gave up 3 bases, with 16 bases separating them.

This clonotype was recorded many times. The chain combines TRBV12-3 or TRBV12-4 with TRBJ1-4; D possibly corresponds to TRBD1 (5 bases). V was clipped by 7 bases and J by 8 bases, with 17 bases between them. The CDR3 length is 14 residues. The CDR3 here is CASIRGEDGEKLFF. The CDR3 bases are TGTGCCAGCATCCGAGGGGAGGATGGGGAAAAACTGTTTTTT.

This clonotype appeared a few times. V is TRBV3-1 and J is TRBJ2-2; possibly TRBD1 for D (6 bases). From germline, CDR1 is LGHDT and CDR2 YNNKEL (reference sequence). The CDR3 has 16 amino acids. V lost 2 bases and J lost 4, with 14 bases in between. The CDR3 DNA reads TGTGCCAGCAGCCAAAGCGCAGAAGGGGGCACCGGGGAGCTGTTTTTT. Protein: CASSQSAEGGTGELFF. Supplemented by reference TRBV3-1 and TRBJ2-2, the full variable domain reads DTAVSQTPKYLVTQMGNDKSIKCEQNLGHDTMYWYKQDSKKFLKIMFSYNNKELIINETVPNRFSPKSPDKAHLNLHINSLELGDSAVYFCASSQSAEGGTGELFFGEGSRLTVL.

The chain joins TRBV20-1 to TRBJ2-3, with 10 bases fitting TRBD1. The CDR3 runs to 12 residues. V lost 0 bases to trimming and J lost 14 bases; unmatched junction nucleotides: 5. Germline V gene lookup returns CDR1 DFQATT and CDR2 SNEGSKA (reference sequence). The CDR3 sequence: CSARDPGQGPYF. The CDR3 DNA follows: TGCAGTGCTAGAGACCCGGGACAGGGGCCGTATTTT.

The chain has TRBV7-8 and TRBJ2-7; weak D call: TRBD1 (5 bases). The CDR3 spans 14 residues. Germline lookup yields CDR1 SGHVS and CDR2 FQNEAQ. The V gene lost 2 bases and the J gene lost 3 bases, with 11 bases spanning the gap. The DNA for the CDR3 is TGTGCCAGCAGCTTAACAGGCAGGTTCTACGAGCAGTACTTC. Translation gives CASSLTGRFYEQYF. The full variable domain, rest sourced from reference TRBV7-8 and TRBJ2-7, is GAGVSQSPRYKVAKRGQDVALRCDPISGHVSLFWYQQALGQGPEFLTYFQNEAQLDKSGLPSDRFFAERPEGSVSTLKIQRTQQEDSAVYLCASSLTGRFYEQYFGPGTRLTVT.

The genes are TRBV24-1 and TRBJ2-1; D ambiguous. CDR1 is KGHDR, CDR2 SFDVKD, per germline. The CDR3 is 11 residues long. Deletions cut 7 bases from V and 8 bases from J, with 8 bases between. The DNA for the CDR3 is TGTGCCACCAGGACGGGCGATGAGCAGTTCTTC. Translated: CATRTGDEQFF.

The gene calls are TRBV4-2 and TRBJ2-1, with a tentative D call TRBD1 (6 bases). Germline V gives CDR1 LGHNA, CDR2 YNFKEQ. The CDR3 loop spans 17 amino acids. V gave up 6 bases and J gave up 0 bases, with 18 bases separating them. The CDR3 DNA reads as TGTGCCAGCAGTCCTGTCGGGACAAAGAGCTCCTACAATGAGCAGTTCTTC. This gives the protein CASSPVGTKSSYNEQFF.

There are a few counts of this clonotype. The V gene is TRBV4-2, the J gene TRBJ1-1; D gene uncertain. Trimming cost V 0 bases and J 4 bases, with 6 bases left between them. The CDR3 sequence is 13 residues long. The V gene's germline CDR1 is LGHNA and CDR2 YNFKEQ. The CDR3 nucleotides read TGTGCCAGCAGCCAAGATCTAGTCACTGAAGCTTTCTTT. It is translated as CASSQDLVTEAFF.

J is TRBJ2-1 and V is TRBV7-9; 14 bases fit TRBD2. Germline CDR1 SEHNR, CDR2 FQNEAQ (reference sequence). This CDR3 has 17 amino acids. The V gene end was trimmed by 1 base and the J gene end by 7 bases; junction bases not matched to a gene: 6. The CDR3 bases are TGTGCCAGCAGCTTAGGAAGACTAGCGGGAGGGGTGAATGAGCAGTTCTTC. Protein: CASSLGRLAGGVNEQFF.

This clonotype was seen only a few times. One end of the junction varies from germline; a read error may be responsible. This chain uses TRBV12-3 or TRBV12-4 with TRBJ2-4; D tentatively fits TRBD1 or TRBD2 (5 bases each). The CDR3 extends over 12 amino acids. The CDR3, as DNA: TGTGCCAGCAGTTTGGCCGCCGGGGACGATAGTTTC. Translating gives CASSLAAGDDSF.

The table lists this clonotype with many counts. CDR3 loop: CASSLAGGTRAYEQYF. The CDR3 DNA follows: TGTGCCAGCAGTTTGGCTGGAGGGACTAGGGCTTACGAGCAGTACTTC. This chain links TRBV12-3 or TRBV12-4 with TRBJ2-7; 8 bases align to TRBD2. This CDR3 is built from 16 residues. V gave up 3 bases and J gave up 4 bases; unmatched junction bases: 11.

This rearrangement joins TRBV14 to TRBJ2-1, with D perhaps TRBD2 (7 bases). Germline values: CDR1 SGHDN, CDR2 FVKESK. V was trimmed by 5 bases and J by 7 bases, leaving 15 bases between them. This CDR3 region has 14 residues. CDR3 coding DNA: TGTGCCAGCAGCTCCAGGCGGGGGCGGAATGAGCAGTTCTTC. This gives the protein CASSSRRGRNEQFF.

The chain joins TRBV6-5 to TRBJ1-1; 8 bases are a match to TRBD1. CDR1 and CDR2 (germline): MNHEY, SVGAGI. There are 12 residues in the CDR3. J was trimmed by 10 bases and V by 5 bases; bases with no gene match: 6. CDR3 sequence (DNA): TGTGCCAGCAGTACCGGGACAGGACTAGCTTTCTTT. Translated, it gives CASSTGTGLAFF.

The CDR3 region is CASSSPGRRETQYF. CDR3 DNA: TGTGCCAGCAGTTCACCCGGACGGCGAGAGACCCAGTACTTC. The chain employs TRBV27 and TRBJ2-5; the D is unclear. The CDR3 runs to 14 residues. Germline V gene data show CDR1 as MNHEY and CDR2 as SMNVEV (reference sequence). V lost 4 bases and J lost 4, with 13 bases in between.

This clonotype was recorded many times. V gene TRBV12-3 or TRBV12-4 combines with J gene TRBJ2-7; perhaps TRBD2 as D (6 bases). Trimming took 0 bases from V and 3 from J, leaving 9 bases between them. The CDR3 has 14 amino acids. The CDR3 sequence is CASSLAGGIYEQYF. CDR3 bases: TGTGCCAGCAGTTTAGCGGGAGGAATCTACGAGCAGTACTTC.

The chain uses TRBV6-2 or TRBV6-3 and TRBJ2-7; D is possibly TRBD2 (5 bases). The CDR3 runs 14 residues. Trimming took off 6 bases at V and 0 bases at J, with 12 bases between the two ends. From germline, CDR1 is MNHEY and CDR2 SVGEGT. CDR3 nucleotide sequence: TGTGCCAGCAGCCCCCTAGGGAGCTCCTACGAGCAGTACGTC. Translating gives CASSPLGSSYEQYV.

This clonotype was seen a handful of times. J is TRBJ1-2 and V is TRBV11-2, with a weak D call TRBD1 (5 bases). Trimming stripped 2 bases from V and 3 bases from J, with 10 bases between. Germline-derived CDR1 and CDR2 are SGHAT and FQNNGV. This CDR3 comprises 14 residues. The CDR3 loop is CASSLRGTYYGYTF. Written as DNA, the CDR3 is TGTGCCAGCAGCTTAAGAGGGACTTACTATGGCTACACCTTC.

This clonotype was seen a handful of times. This chain links TRBV19 with TRBJ2-2, with D tentatively TRBD2 (6 bases). Deletions cut 3 bases from V and 1 base from J, with 12 bases between. This CDR3 has 16 residues. The V gene's germline CDR1 is LNHDA and CDR2 SQIVND (reference sequence). The CDR3 region is CASSMGGRGNTGELFF. The CDR3 coding sequence is TGTGCCAGTAGTATGGGGGGAAGGGGGAACACCGGGGAGCTGTTTTTT.